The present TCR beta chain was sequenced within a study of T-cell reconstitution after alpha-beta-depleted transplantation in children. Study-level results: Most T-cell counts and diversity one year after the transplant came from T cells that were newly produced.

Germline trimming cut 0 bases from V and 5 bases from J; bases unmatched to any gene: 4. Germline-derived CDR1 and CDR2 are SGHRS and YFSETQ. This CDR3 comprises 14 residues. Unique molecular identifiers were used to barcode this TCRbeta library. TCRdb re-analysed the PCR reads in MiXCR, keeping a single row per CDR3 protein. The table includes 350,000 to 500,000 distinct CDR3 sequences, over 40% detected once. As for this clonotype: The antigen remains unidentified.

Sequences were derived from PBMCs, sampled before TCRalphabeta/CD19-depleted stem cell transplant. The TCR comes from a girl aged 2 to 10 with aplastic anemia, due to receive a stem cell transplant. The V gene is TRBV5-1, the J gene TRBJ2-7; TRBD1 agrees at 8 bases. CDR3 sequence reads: CASSLDRGEDEQYF. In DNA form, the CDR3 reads TGCGCCAGCAGCTTGGACAGGGGGGAAGACGAGCAGTACTTC. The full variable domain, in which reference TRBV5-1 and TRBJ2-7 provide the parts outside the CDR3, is KAGVTQTPRYLIKTRGQQVTLSCSPISGHRSVSWYQQTPGQGLQFLFEYFSETQRNKGNFPGRFSGRQFSNSRSEMNVSTLELGDSALYLCASSLDRGEDEQYFGPGTRLTVT.